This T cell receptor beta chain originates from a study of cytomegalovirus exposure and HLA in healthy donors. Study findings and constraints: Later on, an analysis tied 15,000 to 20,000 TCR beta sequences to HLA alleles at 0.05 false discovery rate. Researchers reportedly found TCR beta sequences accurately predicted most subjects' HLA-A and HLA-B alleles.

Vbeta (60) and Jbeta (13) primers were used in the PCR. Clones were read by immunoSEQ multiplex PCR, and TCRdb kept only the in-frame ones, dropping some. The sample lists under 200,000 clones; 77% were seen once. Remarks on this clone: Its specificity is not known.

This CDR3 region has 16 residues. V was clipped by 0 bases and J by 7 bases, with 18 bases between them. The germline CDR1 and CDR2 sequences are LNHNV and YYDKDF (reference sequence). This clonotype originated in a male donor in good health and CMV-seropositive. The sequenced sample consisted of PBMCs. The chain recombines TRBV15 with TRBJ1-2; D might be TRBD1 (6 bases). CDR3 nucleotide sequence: TGTGCCACCAGCAGAGATTACAGGGAGGTAGCGGGTGGCTACACCTTC. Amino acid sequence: CATSRDYREVAGGYTF.